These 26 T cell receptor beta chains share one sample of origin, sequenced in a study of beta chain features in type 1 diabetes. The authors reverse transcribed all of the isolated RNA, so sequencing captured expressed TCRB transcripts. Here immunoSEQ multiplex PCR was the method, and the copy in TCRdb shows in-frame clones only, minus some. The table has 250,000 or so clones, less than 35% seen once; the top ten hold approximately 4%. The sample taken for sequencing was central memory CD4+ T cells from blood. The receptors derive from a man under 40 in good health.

The DNA for the CDR3 is TGTGCCAGCAGTGAACAGCAGAACACTGAAGCTTTCTTT. Its translation: CASSEQQNTEAFF. This rearrangement joins TRBV6-1 to TRBJ1-1, with D unclear. The V end lost 2 bases, the J end lost 1 base, and 5 bases lay between the germline ends. Germline CDR1 reads MNHNS; CDR2 reads SASEGT. This CDR3 has 13 residues.

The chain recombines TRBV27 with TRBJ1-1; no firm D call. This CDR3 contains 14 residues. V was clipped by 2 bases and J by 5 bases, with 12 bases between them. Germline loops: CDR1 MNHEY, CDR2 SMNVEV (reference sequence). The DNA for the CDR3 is TGTGCCAGCAGTTTACGGGGTCCGGGAACTGAAGCTTTCTTT. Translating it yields CASSLRGPGTEAFF.

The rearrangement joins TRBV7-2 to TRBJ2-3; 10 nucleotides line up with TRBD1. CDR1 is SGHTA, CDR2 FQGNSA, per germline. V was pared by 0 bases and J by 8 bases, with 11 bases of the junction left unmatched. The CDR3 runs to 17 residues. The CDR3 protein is CASSLAGTGVAPGTQYF. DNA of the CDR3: TGTGCCAGCAGCTTAGCGGGGACAGGGGTAGCGCCCGGTACGCAGTATTTT.

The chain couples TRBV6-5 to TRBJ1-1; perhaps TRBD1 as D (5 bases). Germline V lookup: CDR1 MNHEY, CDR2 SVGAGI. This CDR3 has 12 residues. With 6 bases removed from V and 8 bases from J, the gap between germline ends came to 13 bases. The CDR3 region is CASRATGGEAFF. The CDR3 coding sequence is TGTGCCAGCAGGGCGACGGGGGGGGAAGCTTTCTTT.

CDR3 region: CASRDGTYTGELFF. As DNA, the CDR3 is TGTGCCAGCAGAGACGGTACCTACACCGGGGAGCTGTTTTTT. The chain carries TRBV6-5 and TRBJ2-2, with D unclear. The CDR3 is 14 amino acids. Deletions cut 6 bases from V and 3 bases from J, with 11 bases between. Germline lookup yields CDR1 MNHEY and CDR2 SVGAGI.

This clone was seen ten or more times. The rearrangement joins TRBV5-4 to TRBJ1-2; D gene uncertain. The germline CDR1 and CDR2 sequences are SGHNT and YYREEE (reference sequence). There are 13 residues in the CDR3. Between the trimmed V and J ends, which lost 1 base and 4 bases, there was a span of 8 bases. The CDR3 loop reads CASSLSWTYGYTF. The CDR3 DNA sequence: TGTGCCAGCAGCTTGTCCTGGACCTATGGCTACACCTTC. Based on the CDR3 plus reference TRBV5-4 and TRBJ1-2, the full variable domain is ETGVTQSPTHLIKTRGQQVTLRCSSQSGHNTVSWYQQALGQGPQFIFQYYREEENGRGNFPPRFSGLQFPNYSSELNVNALELDDSALYLCASSLSWTYGYTFGSGTRLTVV.

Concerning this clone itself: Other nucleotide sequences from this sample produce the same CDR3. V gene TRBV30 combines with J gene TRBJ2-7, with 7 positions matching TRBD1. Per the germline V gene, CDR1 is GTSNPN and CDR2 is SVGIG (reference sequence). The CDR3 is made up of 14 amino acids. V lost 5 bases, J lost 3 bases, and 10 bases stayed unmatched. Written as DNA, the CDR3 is TGTGCCTGGGGGAGCAGGGGGTCCATCTACGAGCAGTACTTC. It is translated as CAWGSRGSIYEQYF.

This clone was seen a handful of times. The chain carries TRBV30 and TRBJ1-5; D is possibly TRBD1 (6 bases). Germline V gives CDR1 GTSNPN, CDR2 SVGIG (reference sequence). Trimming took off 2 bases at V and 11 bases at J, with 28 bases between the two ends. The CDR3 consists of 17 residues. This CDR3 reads CAWSTSSGAAIGGAQHF. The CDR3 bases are TGTGCCTGGAGTACGTCGTCAGGGGCCGCAATCGGTGGGGCCCAGCATTTT.

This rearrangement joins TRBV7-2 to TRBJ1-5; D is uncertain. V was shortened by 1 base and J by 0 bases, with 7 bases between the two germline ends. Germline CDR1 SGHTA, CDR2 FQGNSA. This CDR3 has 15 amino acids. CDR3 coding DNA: TGTGCCAGCAGCTTAGGCCGGCGTAGCAATCAGCCCCAGCATTTT. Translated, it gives CASSLGRRSNQPQHF.

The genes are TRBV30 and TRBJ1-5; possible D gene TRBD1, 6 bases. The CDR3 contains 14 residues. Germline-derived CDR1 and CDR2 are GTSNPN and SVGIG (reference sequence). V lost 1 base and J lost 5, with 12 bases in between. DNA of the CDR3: TGTGCCTGGAGTGGGGGGGGCCTGGATCAGCCCCAGCATTTT. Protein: CAWSGGGLDQPQHF.

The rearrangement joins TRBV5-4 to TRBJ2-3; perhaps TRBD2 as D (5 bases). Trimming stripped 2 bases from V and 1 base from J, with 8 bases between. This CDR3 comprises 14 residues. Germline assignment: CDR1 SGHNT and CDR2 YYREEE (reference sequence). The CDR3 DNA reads TGTGCCAGCAGCTTTGCGGGCCGCACAGATACGCAGTATTTT. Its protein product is CASSFAGRTDTQYF.

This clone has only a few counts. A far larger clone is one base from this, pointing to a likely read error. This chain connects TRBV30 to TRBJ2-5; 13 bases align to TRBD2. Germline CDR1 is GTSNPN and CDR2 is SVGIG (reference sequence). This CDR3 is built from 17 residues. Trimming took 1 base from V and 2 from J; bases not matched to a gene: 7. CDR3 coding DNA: TGTGCCTGGAGTGAGGGACTAGCGGGGCCTCTACAAGAGACCCAGTACTTC. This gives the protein CAWSEGLAGPLQETQYF.

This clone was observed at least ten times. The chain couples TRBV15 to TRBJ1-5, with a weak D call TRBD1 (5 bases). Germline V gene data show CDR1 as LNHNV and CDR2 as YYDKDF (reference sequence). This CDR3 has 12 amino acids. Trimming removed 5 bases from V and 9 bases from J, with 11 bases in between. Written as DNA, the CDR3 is TGTGCCACCAGCGGTGTTCAGGGGCCCCAGCATTTT. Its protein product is CATSGVQGPQHF.

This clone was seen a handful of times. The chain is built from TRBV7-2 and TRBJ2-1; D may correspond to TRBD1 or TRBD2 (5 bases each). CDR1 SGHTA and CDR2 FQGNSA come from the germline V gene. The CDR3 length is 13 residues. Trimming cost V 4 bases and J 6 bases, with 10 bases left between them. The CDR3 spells CASSYGTVNEQFF. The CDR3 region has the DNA TGTGCCAGCAGCTACGGGACGGTCAATGAGCAGTTCTTC.

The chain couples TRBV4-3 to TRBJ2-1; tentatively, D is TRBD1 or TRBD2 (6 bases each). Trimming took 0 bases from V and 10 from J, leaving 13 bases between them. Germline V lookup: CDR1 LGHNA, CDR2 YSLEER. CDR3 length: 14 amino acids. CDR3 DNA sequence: TGCGCCAGCAGCCAAGATTCGGGGGCGCCCGAGCAGTTCTTC. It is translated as CASSQDSGAPEQFF.

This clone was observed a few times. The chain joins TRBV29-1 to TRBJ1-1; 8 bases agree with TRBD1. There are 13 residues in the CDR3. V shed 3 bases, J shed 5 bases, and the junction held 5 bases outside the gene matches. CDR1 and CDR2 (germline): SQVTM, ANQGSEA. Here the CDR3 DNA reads TGCAGCGTTGACAGGGGGCTAAGGACTGAAGCTTTCTTT. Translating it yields CSVDRGLRTEAFF.

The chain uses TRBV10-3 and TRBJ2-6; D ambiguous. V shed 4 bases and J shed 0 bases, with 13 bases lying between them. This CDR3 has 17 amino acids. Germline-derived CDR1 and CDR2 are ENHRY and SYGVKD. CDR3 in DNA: TGTGCCATCAGTGGATCCAGGATCGACTCTGGGGCCAACGTCCTGACTTTC. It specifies CAISGSRIDSGANVLTF.

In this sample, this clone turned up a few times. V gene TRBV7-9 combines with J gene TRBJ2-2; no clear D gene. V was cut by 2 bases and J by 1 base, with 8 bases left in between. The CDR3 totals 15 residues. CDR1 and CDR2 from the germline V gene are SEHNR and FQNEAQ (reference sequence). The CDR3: CASSLMGRNTGELFF. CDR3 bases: TGTGCCAGCAGCTTAATGGGAAGGAACACCGGGGAGCTGTTTTTT.

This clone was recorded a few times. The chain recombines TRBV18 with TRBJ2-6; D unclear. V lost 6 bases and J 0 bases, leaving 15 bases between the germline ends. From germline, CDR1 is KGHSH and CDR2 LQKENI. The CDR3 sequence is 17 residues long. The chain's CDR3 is CASSYYSSFSGANVLTF. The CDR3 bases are TGTGCCAGCTCCTATTACTCCTCGTTCTCTGGGGCCAACGTCCTGACTTTC.

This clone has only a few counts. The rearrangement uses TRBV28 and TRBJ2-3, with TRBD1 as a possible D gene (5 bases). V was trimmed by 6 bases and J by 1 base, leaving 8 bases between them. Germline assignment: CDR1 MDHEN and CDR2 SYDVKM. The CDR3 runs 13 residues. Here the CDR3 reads CASRGVGTDTQYF. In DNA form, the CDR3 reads TGTGCCAGCAGAGGGGTCGGCACAGATACGCAGTATTTT.

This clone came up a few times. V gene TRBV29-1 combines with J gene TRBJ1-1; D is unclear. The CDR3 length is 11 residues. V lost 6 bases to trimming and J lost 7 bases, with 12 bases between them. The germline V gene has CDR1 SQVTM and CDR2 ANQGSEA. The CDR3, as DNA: TGCAGCGTCCAGGTCGTGGGTGAAGCTTTCTTT. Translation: CSVQVVGEAFF.

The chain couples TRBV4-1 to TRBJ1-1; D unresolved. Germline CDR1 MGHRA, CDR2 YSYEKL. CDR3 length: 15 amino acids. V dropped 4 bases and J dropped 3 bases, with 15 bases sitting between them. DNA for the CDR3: TGCGCCAGCAGCCTCGGGATCGGTAAAGACACTGAAGCTTTCTTT. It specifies CASSLGIGKDTEAFF.

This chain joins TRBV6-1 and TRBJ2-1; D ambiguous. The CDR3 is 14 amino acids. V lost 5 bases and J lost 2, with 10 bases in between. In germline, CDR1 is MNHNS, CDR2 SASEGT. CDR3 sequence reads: CASSSSGAYNEQFF. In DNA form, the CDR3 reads TGTGCCAGCAGTTCGTCAGGAGCCTACAATGAGCAGTTCTTC.

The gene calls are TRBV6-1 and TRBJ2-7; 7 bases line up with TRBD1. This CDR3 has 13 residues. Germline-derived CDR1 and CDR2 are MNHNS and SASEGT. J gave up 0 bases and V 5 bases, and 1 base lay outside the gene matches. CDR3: CASSWDSSYEQYF. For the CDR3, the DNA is TGTGCCAGCAGTTGGGACAGCTCCTACGAGCAGTACTTC.

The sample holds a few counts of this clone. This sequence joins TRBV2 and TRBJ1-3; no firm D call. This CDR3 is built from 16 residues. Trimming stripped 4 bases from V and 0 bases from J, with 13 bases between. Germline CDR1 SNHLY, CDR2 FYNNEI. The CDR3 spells CASSVGDPSSGNTIYF. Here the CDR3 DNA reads TGTGCCAGCAGTGTAGGAGACCCAAGCTCTGGAAACACCATATATTTT.

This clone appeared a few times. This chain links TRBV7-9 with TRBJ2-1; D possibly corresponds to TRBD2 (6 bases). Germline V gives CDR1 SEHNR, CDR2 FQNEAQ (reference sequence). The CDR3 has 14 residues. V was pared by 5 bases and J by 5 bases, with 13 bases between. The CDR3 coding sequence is TGTGCCAGCAGCCCGATGCGGGGCCACAATGAGCAGTTCTTC. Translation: CASSPMRGHNEQFF.